Listed here is a single T cell receptor beta chain. The CDR3 sequence is 15 residues long. J gave up 5 bases and V 2 bases, and 6 bases lay outside the gene matches. The germline gives CDR1 SGHRS, CDR2 YFSETQ. Data came from immunoSEQ multiplex PCR; TCRdb stores just in-frame clones and leaves some out. This table has some 660,000 clones, about 87% appearing once. The sample belongs to a study of shared T cell receptors in the human thymus. These data were likewise used in another study, on human thymus T cells. In that study: In corrective heart surgery, resections were taken, and these provided the thymus tissue. Across thymic and blood repertoires, the usage of V and J genes appeared to be biased.

The specimen was thymocytes. The V call is TRBV5-1, the J call TRBJ2-5; 10 bases match TRBD2. The TCR was taken from a boy in the first two years of life with a congenital heart defect. The DNA for the CDR3 is TGCGCCAGCAGCTTAGCGGGGGGGCCGGATGAGACCCAGTACTTC. Translated: CASSLAGGPDETQYF.